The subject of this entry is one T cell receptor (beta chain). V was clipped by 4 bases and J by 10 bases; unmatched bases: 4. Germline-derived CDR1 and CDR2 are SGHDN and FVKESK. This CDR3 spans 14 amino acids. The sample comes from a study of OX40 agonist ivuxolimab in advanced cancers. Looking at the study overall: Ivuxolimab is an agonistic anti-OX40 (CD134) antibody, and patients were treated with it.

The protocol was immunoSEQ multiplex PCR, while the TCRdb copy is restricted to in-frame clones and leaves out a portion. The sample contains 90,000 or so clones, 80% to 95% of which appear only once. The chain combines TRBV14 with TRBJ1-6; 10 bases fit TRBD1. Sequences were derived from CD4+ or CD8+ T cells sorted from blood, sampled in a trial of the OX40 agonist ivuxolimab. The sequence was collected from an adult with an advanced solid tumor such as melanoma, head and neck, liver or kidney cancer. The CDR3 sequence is CASSPDRGNSPLHF. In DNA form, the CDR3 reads TGTGCCAGCAGCCCGGACAGGGGGAACTCACCCCTCCACTTT.